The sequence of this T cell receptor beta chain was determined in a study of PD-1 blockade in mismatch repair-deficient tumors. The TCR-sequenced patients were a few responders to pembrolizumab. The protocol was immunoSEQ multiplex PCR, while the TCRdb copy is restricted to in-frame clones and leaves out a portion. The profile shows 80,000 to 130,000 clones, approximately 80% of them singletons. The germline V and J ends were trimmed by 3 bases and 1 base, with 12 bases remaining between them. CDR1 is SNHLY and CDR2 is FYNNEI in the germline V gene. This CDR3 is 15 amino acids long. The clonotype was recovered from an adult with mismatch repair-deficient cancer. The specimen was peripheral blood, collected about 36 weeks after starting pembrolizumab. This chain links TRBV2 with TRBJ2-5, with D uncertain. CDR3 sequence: CASSETTGSQETQYF. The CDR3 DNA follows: TGTGCCAGCAGTGAGACGACGGGCTCCCAAGAGACCCAGTACTTC.